The T cell receptor (beta chain) under discussion was sequenced for a study of blood T cell repertoires in COVID-19. Study summary: COVID-19 samples from acute and convalescent phases originated in the United States, Italy and Spain. T cells, B-cell-depleted T cells, or PBMCs provided the cDNA or gDNA that served as material.

The CDR3 totals 12 residues. CDR1 LNHNV and CDR2 YYDKDF come from the germline V gene (reference sequence). With 5 bases removed from V and 5 bases from J, the gap between germline ends came to 10 bases. How the authors handled the data: It was from reference gene primer amplification that nucleated cell counts were estimated. TCRdb's table, derived via immunoSEQ multiplex PCR, lists solely in-frame clones and lacks some. V and J calls plus clone size are reproduced from that table; the DNA served to infer D and trimming. This sample has over 85,000 clones, with roughly 87% found just once. This clone was found a few times.

Sequences were obtained from peripheral blood. The receptor's source is a woman in her 50s with COVID-19, enrolled during active disease. The chain joins TRBV15 to TRBJ2-7, with D possibly TRBD1 on 6 matching bases. CDR3 loop: CATSAYRDEQYF. The DNA of the CDR3 is TGTGCCACCAGCGCCTACAGGGACGAGCAGTACTTC.